This is a list of T cell receptor beta chains from one sample in a study of shared clonotypes between healthy human individuals. Data came from immunoSEQ multiplex PCR; TCRdb stores just in-frame clones and leaves some out. The table records around 510,000 clones, roughly 95% of them present only once. The sequencing sample was made of naive CD4+ T cells sorted from blood. These receptors came from a woman in her 30s in good health. Each CDR3 is given with its conserved first and last residue. The order of the fields is CDR3 length, V gene, J gene, CDR3 protein.

length: 15; V: TRBV18; J: TRBJ2-2; CDR3: CASSPGQGETGELFF
length: 15; V: TRBV28; J: TRBJ1-1; CDR3: CASSFTGTGNTEAFF
length: 13; V: TRBV28; J: TRBJ1-2; CDR3: CASTLYSNYGYTF
length: 13; V: TRBV10-2; J: TRBJ1-5; CDR3: CASTRDSNQPQHF
length: 13; V: TRBV7-8; J: TRBJ2-6; CDR3: CASSFSGANVLTF
length: 16; V: TRBV21-1; J: TRBJ2-7; CDR3: CASSKAWRVRGMEQYF
length: 16; V: TRBV7-9; J: TRBJ2-6; CDR3: CASSPRGDSGANVLTF
length: 11; V: TRBV28; J: TRBJ2-7; CDR3: CASTPPRGEYF
length: 13; V: TRBV5-1; J: TRBJ2-5; CDR3: CASSGGNQETQYF
length: 14; V: TRBV6-4; J: TRBJ2-1; CDR3: CASSDPPGSGEQFF
length: 14; V: TRBV6-1; J: TRBJ1-1; CDR3: CASSERRGNTEAFF
length: 13; V: TRBV28; J: TRBJ2-5; CDR3: CASSLSLGKTQYF
length: 15; V: TRBV25-1; J: TRBJ2-1; CDR3: CASRATGGGYNEQFF
length: 13; V: TRBV5-1; J: TRBJ2-2; CDR3: CASRLEGSGELFF
length: 14; V: TRBV28; J: TRBJ2-7; CDR3: CASSFRGRAYEQYF
length: 14; V: TRBV28; J: TRBJ1-5; CDR3: CASRKTGGNQPQHF
length: 12; V: TRBV7-2; J: TRBJ1-5; CDR3: CASSLMDQPQHF
length: 18; V: TRBV4-1; J: TRBJ2-4; CDR3: CASSQAWMTTLAKNIQYF
length: 15; V: TRBV4-1; J: TRBJ2-7; CDR3: CASSLGTSGAYEQYF
length: 18; V: TRBV5-1; J: TRBJ2-3; CDR3: CASSLTGQKLFSTDTQYF
length: 14; V: TRBV11-2; J: TRBJ2-7; CDR3: CASSTLDSPVGQYF
length: 16; V: TRBV28; J: TRBJ2-2; CDR3: CASRLDPAGVGGELFF
length: 17; V: TRBV13; J: TRBJ2-3; CDR3: CASSLVQRETSTDTQYF
length: 16; V: TRBV5-1; J: TRBJ2-3; CDR3: CASSLGVSSPTDTQYF
length: 17; V: TRBV27; J: TRBJ1-1; CDR3: CASREAFHRRMNTEAFF
length: 12; V: TRBV28; J: TRBJ2-7; CDR3: CASIGGRGEQYF
length: 12; V: TRBV27; J: TRBJ1-5; CDR3: CASMGTGQPQHF